This entry features one T cell receptor beta chain sequence. This sample is part of a study of blood T cell repertoires in COVID-19. Clones were sequenced by immunoSEQ multiplex PCR, and TCRdb holds only the in-frame ones, with some missing. The sample records around 130,000 clones, over 75% being singletons. This clonotype was sampled from a man aged 45-65 years with acute or convalescent COVID-19. Sequenced sample: peripheral blood.

CDR3 in amino acids: CASSWVLTDGYTF. The CDR3 DNA follows: TGTGCCAGCAGTTGGGTCTTGACAGATGGCTACACCTTC. The chain couples TRBV28 to TRBJ1-2; tentative D call: TRBD1 (5 bases). The CDR3 covers 13 residues. Trimming left V 4 bases short and J 6 bases short, with 12 bases between. In germline, CDR1 is MDHEN, CDR2 SYDVKM.